Each of the 16 T cell receptor beta chains below was sequenced from the same sample in a study of blood T cells in healthy people across ages. Primed by a sample-barcoded 5' primer and a J-beta primer mix, a second PCR proceeded for roughly 6 to 12 cycles. One entry per CDR3 protein, called by TCRdb with MiXCR from the 5' RACE reads. The sample has 550,000 to 750,000 distinct CDR3 sequences; roughly 20% are singletons. The specimen was blood. The receptors stem from a man aged 65 to 79 in good health.

This clonotype has more than one count but fewer than ten. The chain combines TRBV7-2 with TRBJ1-4; D perhaps matches TRBD1 (6 bases). Germline CDR1 is SGHTA and CDR2 is FQGNSA. The V and J ends lost 5 bases and 4 bases respectively, with 17 bases between them. The CDR3 is 16 residues long. This chain's CDR3 is CASSPYQGLYNEKLFF. The CDR3 DNA is TGTGCCAGCAGCCCATATCAGGGGCTGTATAATGAAAAACTGTTTTTT.

The V and J genes are TRBV10-3 and TRBJ2-7; possible D gene TRBD1, 6 bases. CDR1 and CDR2 (germline): ENHRY, SYGVKD. The CDR3 extends over 12 amino acids. Deletions cut 7 bases from V and 3 bases from J, with 10 bases between. The CDR3 here is CAIMETGYEQYF. CDR3 DNA sequence: TGTGCCATCATGGAGACAGGCTACGAGCAGTACTTC.

V is TRBV7-8 and J is TRBJ2-1; 9 bases agree with TRBD2. The V segment lost 6 bases and the J segment 3 bases; nucleotides outside the gene matches: 12. The CDR3 is 17 residues long. Germline V lookup: CDR1 SGHVS, CDR2 FQNEAQ. CDR3 sequence: CASRLSGTSWIYNEQFF. The CDR3 region has the DNA TGTGCCAGCAGATTGAGCGGGACTAGCTGGATCTACAATGAGCAGTTCTTC.

Only a few counts were recorded for this clonotype. The rearrangement links TRBV6-5 to TRBJ1-2, with D maybe TRBD1 (6 bases). V dropped 0 bases and J dropped 4 bases, with 15 bases sitting between them. Per the germline V gene, CDR1 is MNHEY and CDR2 is SVGAGI. This CDR3 contains 16 residues. The CDR3 DNA sequence: TGTGCCAGCAGTTACTCGGGGACCAAGGGGGGCTATGGCTACACCTTC. Translated, it gives CASSYSGTKGGYGYTF.

The table lists this clonotype with a few counts. V usage is TRBV6-1 and J usage is TRBJ1-5, with D possibly TRBD1 on 6 matching bases. The CDR3 has 14 residues. The V end lost 5 bases, the J end lost 6 bases, and 14 bases lay between the germline ends. Germline V gene sequence: CDR1 MNHNS, CDR2 SASEGT. The CDR3 sequence is CASSPDQGSQPQHF. CDR3 nucleotide sequence: TGTGCCAGCAGTCCCGACCAGGGGTCTCAGCCCCAGCATTTT.

The chain is built from TRBV6-1 and TRBJ2-7; 12 bases align to TRBD2. The J call may be faulty, since TRBJ2-1 better matches the DNA end. Looked up from germline, CDR1 is MNHNS and CDR2 is SASEGT. The CDR3 runs 18 residues. In DNA, the CDR3 is TGTGCCAGCAGCCAGAGAGTCTCCGGGACTAGCGGGTGGAATGAGCAGTTCTTC. Translation gives CASSQRVSGTSGWNEQFF.

J is TRBJ2-3 and V is TRBV5-1; possibly TRBD2 for D (6 bases). Germline V gives CDR1 SGHRS, CDR2 YFSETQ. The CDR3 sequence is 13 residues long. Trimming took 0 bases from V and 4 from J, leaving 6 bases between them. CDR3 in DNA: TGCGCCAGCAGCTTGGGACTAGCAGATACGCAGTATTTT. Protein: CASSLGLADTQYF.

This clonotype was seen a handful of times. The chain employs TRBV9 and TRBJ2-5, with 8 bases that match TRBD2. After removal of 3 bases from V and 5 bases from J, the junction contained 6 bases not matched to a gene. This CDR3 comprises 14 residues. CDR1 and CDR2 (germline): SGDLS, YYNGEE. CDR3 nucleotide sequence: TGTGCCAGCAGCGATCGAGCGGGGGCGGAGACCCAGTACTTC. This codes for CASSDRAGAETQYF.

This clonotype was found a few times. J is TRBJ2-5 and V is TRBV15; weak D call: TRBD2 (6 bases). The J call may not be correct, given that the DNA end is closer to TRBJ2-1. CDR1 and CDR2 (germline): LNHNV, YYDKDF (reference sequence). The CDR3 covers 12 residues. As DNA, the CDR3 is TGTGCCACCAGCAGAGCCGGGACTCAGCAGTTCTTC. This translates into CATSRAGTQQFF.

This clonotype was seen more than once but under ten times. The chain joins TRBV7-2 to TRBJ2-1; possibly TRBD2 for D (5 bases). The CDR3 sequence is 17 residues long. Germline CDR1 SGHTA, CDR2 FQGNSA. V was shortened by 2 bases and J by 2 bases, with 16 bases between the two germline ends. The CDR3 region is CASSLNAGGATYNEQFF. The CDR3 nucleotides are TGTGCCAGCAGCTTAAATGCAGGAGGAGCAACCTACAATGAGCAGTTCTTC.

This clonotype was seen ten or more times. This chain joins TRBV29-1 and TRBJ2-1, with D perhaps matching TRBD1 or TRBD2 (5 bases each). V lost 3 bases and J lost 14, with 17 bases in between. Germline-derived CDR1 and CDR2 are SQVTM and ANQGSEA. The CDR3 is 12 amino acids. CDR3 sequence reads: CSVDTGTHEKFF. CDR3 nucleotides: TGCAGCGTTGATACCGGGACCCACGAGAAGTTCTTC.

This chain uses TRBV12-3 or TRBV12-4 with TRBJ1-2; D is possibly TRBD1 (6 bases). This CDR3 has 15 amino acids. V lost 0 bases and J lost 4, with 12 bases in between. The CDR3 reads CASSLARGLGYGYTF. The CDR3 DNA sequence: TGTGCCAGCAGTTTAGCTCGGGGGCTTGGCTATGGCTACACCTTC.

This clonotype was seen a single time. This chain links TRBV7-9 with TRBJ1-3; the D gene is possibly TRBD1 (6 bases). Trimming removed 8 bases from V and 0 bases from J, with 14 bases in between. The length of the CDR3 is 15 residues. The germline gives CDR1 SEHNR, CDR2 FQNEAQ (reference sequence). This CDR3 is CASGRDTSSGNTIYF. CDR3 sequence (DNA): TGTGCCAGCGGCCGGGACACTTCCTCTGGAAACACCATATATTTT.

The chain links TRBV5-5 to TRBJ1-2; 11 nucleotides agree with TRBD1. The V gene's germline CDR1 is SGHKS and CDR2 YYEKEE (reference sequence). The CDR3 runs to 16 residues. J gave up 2 bases and V 4 bases, and 7 bases lay outside the gene matches. Here the CDR3 reads CASSPRTGGANYGYTF. The CDR3 region has the DNA TGTGCCAGCAGCCCCAGGACAGGGGGCGCGAACTATGGCTACACCTTC.

The chain joins TRBV12-3 or TRBV12-4 to TRBJ2-3; 8 bases are shared with TRBD2. Trimming at V came to 3 bases and at J to 4 bases, leaving 3 bases not matched to a gene. This CDR3 is built from 14 residues. The CDR3 reads CASSFSGTADTQYF. For the CDR3, the DNA is TGTGCCAGCAGTTTTAGCGGGACGGCAGATACGCAGTATTTT.

The rearrangement uses TRBV20-1 and TRBJ2-1, with 13 bases lining up with TRBD2. The CDR3 covers 15 residues. J was trimmed by 7 bases and V by 5 bases; bases with no gene match: 8. CDR1 is DFQATT and CDR2 is SNEGSKA in the germline V gene (reference sequence). CDR3 sequence: CSADPGLAGFNEQFF. In DNA, the CDR3 is TGCAGTGCTGACCCGGGACTAGCGGGATTTAATGAGCAGTTCTTC.